This T cell receptor (beta chain) derives from a study of cytomegalovirus exposure and HLA in healthy donors. Germline values: CDR1 SGHVS, CDR2 FNYEAQ. The CDR3 has 19 residues. PCR primers comprised 60 Vbeta and 13 Jbeta primers. Clones were sequenced by immunoSEQ multiplex PCR, and TCRdb holds only the in-frame ones, with some missing. Among some 160,000 clones listed, more than 75% were seen once. With respect to this clone: Its antigen is still unknown. One junction end does not reproduce the germline sequence, and a read error may be involved. Other DNA sequences of this sample code for an identical CDR3.

The study's findings and limits: Rarity marked most TCR sequences, yet some public TCRs occurred in many donors. In a later analysis, across HLA loci, associated TCR counts were highest for DRB1, lowest for HLA-C.

The TCR comes from a male donor in good health and CMV-seronegative. The specimen sequenced was PBMCs. The V call is TRBV7-6, the J call TRBJ2-1; 10 bases are a match to TRBD2. The CDR3 bases are TGTGCTAGCAGCCCAATGACTAGCGGGTCGGTTCCTGCCTACAATGAGCAGTTCTTC. It codes for CASSPMTSGSVPAYNEQFF.